This is a list of T cell receptor beta chains from one sample in a study of blood T cell repertoires in COVID-19. Using immunoSEQ multiplex PCR, the repertoire was profiled, and TCRdb retains in-frame clones only, with some absent. The sample lists nearly 110,000 clones, about four fifths occurring once. The source material was peripheral blood. Receptors originate from a woman aged 60-75 years with acute or convalescent COVID-19. Each CDR3 is given with its conserved first and last residue.

j_call v_call cdr3_aa
TRBJ2-1 TRBV27 CASSLSSYNEQFF
TRBJ2-5 TRBV2 CASTPEGGIETQYF
TRBJ2-3 TRBV7-2 CASSLVGGQITDTQYF
TRBJ2-5 TRBV5-1 CASSLGTGGMETQYF
TRBJ1-1 TRBV18 CASSNLNTEAFF
TRBJ1-1 TRBV5-1 CASSLVQGDAEAFF
TRBJ1-2 TRBV5-4 CASSQRTGDYGYTF
TRBJ1-2 TRBV3-1/TRBV3-2 CASSPGFNYGYTF
TRBJ1-2 TRBV21-1 CASIPDFPDSGYTF
TRBJ2-1 TRBV9 CASSVRDYSYNEQFF
TRBJ1-3 TRBV25-1 CASSGRDSSGNTIYF
TRBJ1-1 TRBV29-1 CSVDSGRTEAFF
TRBJ1-1 TRBV7-2 CASSWMDSGNTEAFF
TRBJ2-5 TRBV5-1 CASSLGLAGGRETQYF
TRBJ1-2 TRBV7-9 CASSLDGPGHLNYGYTF
TRBJ2-2 TRBV30 CAWNEEGELFF
TRBJ2-7 TRBV7-2 CASSFFQSYEQYF
TRBJ1-2 TRBV28 CASSSDFASRRSNYGYTF
TRBJ2-5 TRBV2 CASQYRNQETQYF
TRBJ2-3 TRBV5-1 CASSLPLAGGPDTQYF
TRBJ2-2 TRBV7-9 CAGSGKLNTGELFF
TRBJ1-1 TRBV27 CASSSTGGERFTEAFF
TRBJ2-2 TRBV2 CASRAGLNTGELFF
TRBJ2-7 TRBV2 CASSEFSGTTYYEQYF